This TCR beta chain was identified during a study of radiotherapy plus CTLA-4 blockade in lung cancer. The protocol was immunoSEQ multiplex PCR, while the TCRdb copy is restricted to in-frame clones and leaves out a portion. The sample holds more than 40,000 clones, about three quarters seen once. Germline V gene sequence: CDR1 SEHNR, CDR2 FQNEAQ (reference sequence). Trimming cost V 3 bases and J 6 bases, with 8 bases left between them. The CDR3 has 12 residues. The chain links TRBV7-9 to TRBJ1-2; possible D gene TRBD1, 6 bases. Sequencing was performed on peripheral blood, taken from a patient treated with radiotherapy plus ipilimumab. The clonotype originates from a human donor with non-small cell lung cancer who had a complete response to radiotherapy plus ipilimumab. DNA of the CDR3: TGTGCCAGCAGCTTCAGGGGAGATGGCTACACCTTC. This gives the protein CASSFRGDGYTF.